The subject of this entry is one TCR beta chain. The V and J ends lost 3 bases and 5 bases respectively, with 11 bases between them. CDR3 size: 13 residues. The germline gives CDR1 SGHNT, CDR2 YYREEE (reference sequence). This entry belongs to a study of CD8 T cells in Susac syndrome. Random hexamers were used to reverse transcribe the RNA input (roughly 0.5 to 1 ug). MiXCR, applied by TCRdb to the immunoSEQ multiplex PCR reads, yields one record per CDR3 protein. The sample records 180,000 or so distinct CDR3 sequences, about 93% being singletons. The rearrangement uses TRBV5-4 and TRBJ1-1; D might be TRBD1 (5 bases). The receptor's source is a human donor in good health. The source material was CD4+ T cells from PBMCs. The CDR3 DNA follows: TGTGCCAGCAGCTCGGGGCCCGAGACTGAAGCTTTCTTT. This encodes CASSSGPETEAFF. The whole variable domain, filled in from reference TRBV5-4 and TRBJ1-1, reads ETGVTQSPTHLIKTRGQQVTLRCSSQSGHNTVSWYQQALGQGPQFIFQYYREEENGRGNFPPRFSGLQFPNYSSELNVNALELDDSALYLCASSSGPETEAFFGQGTRLTVV.